This passage covers 22 T cell receptor beta chains from one sample sequenced in a study of radiotherapy plus CTLA-4 blockade in lung cancer. Produced via immunoSEQ multiplex PCR; TCRdb's table is partial and in-frame only. The sample yields 75,000 to 100,000 clones, around four fifths seen once. Specimen: peripheral blood, collected from a patient treated with radiotherapy plus ipilimumab. These receptors originate from a human donor with non-small cell lung cancer who had a partial response to radiotherapy plus ipilimumab.

The CDR3 here is CASSPGTSGRGEQFF. In DNA, the CDR3 is TGCGCCAGCAGCCCCGGGACTAGCGGGAGAGGAGAGCAGTTCTTC. The rearrangement uses TRBV5-1 and TRBJ2-1; 14 nucleotides line up with TRBD2. CDR1 is SGHRS, CDR2 YFSETQ, per germline. Unmatched junction bases numbered 7, after V lost 4 bases and J lost 10 bases. CDR3 length equals 15 residues. Together with reference TRBV5-1 and TRBJ2-1, the CDR3 gives the full variable domain: KAGVTQTPRYLIKTRGQQVTLSCSPISGHRSVSWYQQTPGQGLQFLFEYFSETQRNKGNFPGRFSGRQFSNSRSEMNVSTLELGDSALYLCASSPGTSGRGEQFFGPGTRLTVL.

This clone has only a few counts. This chain connects TRBV7-2 to TRBJ1-1; a possible D gene is TRBD1 (5 bases). V was trimmed by 3 bases and J by 1 base, leaving 9 bases between them. There are 14 residues in the CDR3. Looked up from germline, CDR1 is SGHTA and CDR2 is FQGNSA. The chain's CDR3 is CASSFLGGNTEAFF. The CDR3 bases are TGTGCCAGCAGCTTCTTGGGGGGGAACACTGAAGCTTTCTTT.

The genes are TRBV7-6 and TRBJ1-2; D uncertain. Germline V gives CDR1 SGHVS, CDR2 FNYEAQ. The CDR3 spans 13 residues. V dropped 2 bases and J dropped 4 bases, with 8 bases sitting between them. The CDR3 protein is CASSLNPVYGYTF. The CDR3 DNA follows: TGTGCCAGCAGCTTAAATCCAGTCTATGGCTACACCTTC.

This clone came up once. The chain carries TRBV11-2 and TRBJ2-1, with 10 bases lining up with TRBD2. After removal of 3 bases from V and 0 bases from J, the junction contained 2 bases not matched to a gene. The CDR3 spans 16 residues. The V gene's germline CDR1 is SGHAT and CDR2 FQNNGV. The CDR3 DNA sequence: TGTGCCAGCAGCTTTTCTAGCGGGGGCTCCTACAATGAGCAGTTCTTC. Amino acid sequence: CASSFSSGGSYNEQFF.

The rearrangement joins TRBV27 to TRBJ2-5, with 8 nucleotides matching TRBD1. Judging by the DNA end, TRBJ2-7 fits better; the J call may be wrong. The CDR3 contains 16 residues. Looked up from germline, CDR1 is MNHEY and CDR2 is SMNVEV (reference sequence). CDR3 region: CASSLWGTGSAYEQYF. The CDR3 DNA follows: TGTGCCAGCAGTTTATGGGGGACAGGAAGCGCCTACGAGCAGTACTTC.

This clone was seen just once. The chain carries TRBV5-1 and TRBJ2-3; D might be TRBD1 (6 bases). V lost 0 bases to trimming and J lost 5 bases, with 13 bases between them. The CDR3 runs 15 residues. Germline CDR1 SGHRS, CDR2 YFSETQ. CDR3 coding DNA: TGCGCCAGCAGCTTGGGAGCAGGGGACGGAGATACGCAGTATTTT. Its translation: CASSLGAGDGDTQYF.

The chain employs TRBV7-9 and TRBJ1-5; D may be TRBD1 (6 bases). The CDR3 sequence is 15 residues long. Trimming removed 5 bases at V and 2 bases at J, with 13 bases between. Germline CDR1 and CDR2: SEHNR and FQNEAQ (reference sequence). Here the CDR3 reads CASSPSGGGNQPQHF. Here the CDR3 DNA reads TGTGCCAGCAGCCCTTCGGGGGGCGGCAATCAGCCCCAGCATTTT.

The count of this clone is one. The chain couples TRBV6-5 to TRBJ2-3; 11 bases align to TRBD1. The CDR3 loop spans 15 amino acids. The germline V gene has CDR1 MNHEY and CDR2 SVGAGI. The J segment lost 4 bases and the V segment lost 4 bases, leaving 4 bases of the junction unmatched. The CDR3 DNA follows: TGTGCCAGCAGTTCTGGGACAGGGGGGGCAGATACGCAGTATTTT. It is translated as CASSSGTGGADTQYF.

This clone was found once. The chain combines TRBV5-6 with TRBJ1-1; D may be TRBD1 (6 bases). The germline CDR1 and CDR2 sequences are SGHDT and YYEEEE. The germline V and J ends were trimmed by 0 bases and 4 bases, with 16 bases remaining between them. The CDR3 contains 16 residues. CDR3 protein: CASSLAVQGYLTEAFF. Here the CDR3 DNA reads TGTGCCAGCAGCTTGGCAGTACAGGGATATCTCACTGAAGCTTTCTTT. The variable domain in full, with the rest retrieved from reference TRBV5-6 and TRBJ1-1, is DAGVTQSPTHLIKTRGQQVTLRCSPKSGHDTVSWYQQALGQGPQFIFQYYEEEERQRGNFPDRFSGHQFPNYSSELNVNALLLGDSALYLCASSLAVQGYLTEAFFGQGTRLTVV.

The chain has TRBV9 and TRBJ1-5, with D possibly being TRBD1 (6 bases). V was cut by 4 bases and J by 5 bases, with 16 bases left in between. The germline gives CDR1 SGDLS, CDR2 YYNGEE. The CDR3 has 15 amino acids. The CDR3 protein is CASSQGSGQHQPQHF. DNA for the CDR3: TGTGCCAGCAGCCAGGGCAGCGGACAGCATCAGCCCCAGCATTTT.

The V and J genes are TRBV28 and TRBJ2-7; TRBD2 might be the D (5 bases). With 0 bases removed from V and 7 bases from J, the gap between germline ends came to 13 bases. The germline V gene encodes CDR1 MDHEN and CDR2 SYDVKM. The CDR3 totals 14 residues. The CDR3 nucleotides read TGTGCCAGCAGTTTATGGCTAGCTACCCTGGAGCAGTACTTC. It is translated as CASSLWLATLEQYF.

This chain connects TRBV7-3 to TRBJ2-5, with 9 bases that match TRBD2. After removal of 5 bases from V and 5 bases from J, the junction contained 18 bases not matched to a gene. From germline, CDR1 is SGHTA and CDR2 FQGTGA. The CDR3 has 18 amino acids. The CDR3 here is CASSPYPGLARDRETQYF. The CDR3 region has the DNA TGTGCCAGCAGCCCCTACCCCGGACTAGCGAGAGATCGGGAGACCCAGTACTTC.

The chain carries TRBV18 and TRBJ1-4; 11 nucleotides match TRBD1. The CDR3 totals 16 residues. CDR1 KGHSH and CDR2 LQKENI come from the germline V gene. V was pared by 2 bases and J by 7 bases, with 6 bases of the junction left unmatched. For the CDR3, the DNA is TGTGCCAGCTCACCAGCATCCGGGACAGGGGGTGAAAAACTGTTTTTT. Translating it yields CASSPASGTGGEKLFF.

V is TRBV7-8 and J is TRBJ2-7; 10 bases agree with TRBD1. V lost 4 bases, J lost 2 bases, and 8 bases stayed unmatched. CDR3 length: 16 amino acids. Germline V CDR1 and CDR2: SGHVS, FQNEAQ. CDR3: CASSSLRDRGTYEQYF. The CDR3 coding sequence is TGTGCCAGCAGCTCCTTACGGGACAGGGGAACCTACGAGCAGTACTTC.

The gene calls are TRBV27 and TRBJ1-1, with 9 bases aligning to TRBD1. V gave up 9 bases and J gave up 4 bases; unmatched junction bases: 15. This CDR3 contains 16 residues. Per germline, CDR1 MNHEY and CDR2 SMNVEV (reference sequence). CDR3 bases: TGTGCCAGTCTTACCCACAGGGGGCAAGGGGTCACTGAAGCTTTCTTT. It is translated as CASLTHRGQGVTEAFF.

The chain employs TRBV27 and TRBJ2-1; 8 bases map to TRBD1. This CDR3 contains 15 residues. V lost 3 bases to trimming and J lost 1 base; unmatched junction nucleotides: 2. Germline V CDR1 and CDR2: MNHEY, SMNVEV (reference sequence). In DNA, the CDR3 is TGTGCCAGCAGTTTCAGGGGGCCGTCCTACAATGAGCAGTTCTTC. Translating it yields CASSFRGPSYNEQFF.

V usage is TRBV6-1 and J usage is TRBJ2-7, with D possibly being TRBD2 (7 bases). The germline CDR1 and CDR2 sequences are MNHNS and SASEGT. The V gene lost 3 bases and the J gene lost 7 bases, with 16 bases spanning the gap. The CDR3 spans 14 residues. For the CDR3, the DNA is TGTGCCAGCAGTGAGGGGGGGGGCTACAGTGAGCAGTACTTC. Residues: CASSEGGGYSEQYF.

This clone turned up a few times. The chain recombines TRBV2 with TRBJ2-5; tentative D call: TRBD2 (5 bases). CDR1 is SNHLY and CDR2 is FYNNEI in the germline V gene. The V and J ends lost 2 bases and 1 base respectively, with 8 bases between them. This CDR3 region has 14 residues. CDR3 sequence reads: CASSEFLAQETQYF. The CDR3 DNA follows: TGTGCCAGCAGTGAATTCCTAGCCCAAGAGACCCAGTACTTC.

The rearrangement uses TRBV5-1 and TRBJ1-4, with no clear D. The CDR3 has 14 amino acids. Germline loops: CDR1 SGHRS, CDR2 YFSETQ. V was trimmed by 2 bases and J by 3 bases, leaving 8 bases between them. CDR3 region: CASSLGRPNEKLFF. Written as DNA, the CDR3 is TGCGCCAGCAGCTTAGGGAGACCTAATGAAAAACTGTTTTTT.

This clone was seen more than once but under ten times. The chain's CDR3 is CASSPSTGGDQPQHF. The DNA of the CDR3 is TGTGCCAGCTCACCATCAACAGGGGGAGATCAGCCCCAGCATTTT. This sequence joins TRBV18 and TRBJ1-5; 8 bases match TRBD1. Germline assignment: CDR1 KGHSH and CDR2 LQKENI. The CDR3 length is 15 residues. Trimming at V came to 2 bases and at J to 5 bases, leaving 5 bases not matched to a gene.

Points on this clone: An end of the junction differs from the germline gene, which may be a read error. The rearrangement links TRBV10-3 to TRBJ2-7; D gene unclear. CDR3 length: 15 residues. CDR1 and CDR2 from the germline V gene are ENHRY and SYGVKD. CDR3 loop: CASSSPRSGSYEQYF. The CDR3 coding sequence is TGTGCCAGCAGTTCCCCCCGATCAGGATCCTACGAGCAGTACTTC.

This sequence joins TRBV30 and TRBJ2-3; TRBD2 agrees at 7 bases. Germline CDR1 reads GTSNPN; CDR2 reads SVGIG (reference sequence). This CDR3 is 16 amino acids long. After removal of 2 bases from V and 4 bases from J, the junction contained 12 bases not matched to a gene. CDR3 sequence: CAWSFTRTGGPDTQYF. The CDR3 DNA sequence: TGTGCCTGGAGTTTTACGAGAACGGGAGGACCAGATACGCAGTATTTT. Together with reference TRBV30 and TRBJ2-3, the CDR3 gives the full variable domain: SQTIHQWPATLVQPVGSPLSLECTVEGTSNPNLYWYRQAAGRGLQLLFYSVGIGQISSEVPQNLSASRPQDRQFILSSKKLLLSDSGFYLCAWSFTRTGGPDTQYFGPGTRLTVL.